These T cell receptor beta chains were read from a single sample in a study of blood T cell repertoires in COVID-19. Produced via immunoSEQ multiplex PCR; TCRdb's table is partial and in-frame only. The sample has about 130,000 clones, 86% seen once. Sample: peripheral blood. The receptors originated from a woman in her seventies with COVID-19, enrolled during active disease. CDR3s include the opening cysteine and the closing phenylalanine or tryptophan. The D gene is left open where the match is weak. Only part of the rows carry a size: once, few, many, or a class if the clone is expanded.

V	size	J	D	DNA	CDR3
TRBV2	.	TRBJ2-1	TRBD1	TGTGCCAGCAGGACGACAGGGAATGAGCAGTTCTTC	CASRTTGNEQFF
TRBV30	once	TRBJ2-1	.	TGTGCCTGGAGTGTAGGGGGTCAGTCCTACAATGAGCAGTTCTTC	CAWSVGGQSYNEQFF
TRBV5-1	.	TRBJ2-7	.	TGCGCCAGCAGCCTTAATTCAGGGGCAACGGACTACGAGCAGTACTTC	CASSLNSGATDYEQYF
TRBV30	.	TRBJ1-2	.	TGTGCCTGGAGTCTATCGCCAGGTCAGAACTATGGCTACACCTTC	CAWSLSPGQNYGYTF
TRBV19	.	TRBJ2-3	TRBD2	TGTGCCAGTAGAATAGCGGGGGGCAGCACAGATACGCAGTATTTT	CASRIAGGSTDTQYF
TRBV28	.	TRBJ2-7	.	TGTGCCAGCAGTCCCGCAGGGGTCTACGAGCAGTACTTC	CASSPAGVYEQYF
TRBV4-2	.	TRBJ2-5	.	TGTGCCAGCAGCCAACTAGGGGTCTCCCAAGAGACCCAGTACTTC	CASSQLGVSQETQYF
TRBV11-2	.	TRBJ1-4	.	TGTGCCAGCAGCCCCCCCGCTTATGGGGGGGGCGAGACTAATGAAAAACTGTTTTTT	CASSPPAYGGGETNEKLFF
TRBV19	.	TRBJ2-2	TRBD2	TGTGCCAGCCACCCCGGGGCTAGCGGGGGGCGTCGCACCGGGGAGCTGTTTTTT	CASHPGASGGRRTGELFF
TRBV9	.	TRBJ1-4	TRBD1	TGTGCCAGCAGCCCCCGACAGGGAGGTGAAAAACTGTTTTTT	CASSPRQGGEKLFF
TRBV9	.	TRBJ2-1	.	TGTGCCAGCAGCATGAGAGAGCCTAACAATGAGCAGTTCTTC	CASSMREPNNEQFF
TRBV1	.	TRBJ2-1	.	TGCACCAGCAGCCAAGTAAATTCTAGCGGACCAGGGTTCTTC	CTSSQVNSSGPGFF
TRBV18	.	TRBJ1-1	.	TGTGCCAGCTCACCCCGCGGGGACGCTAGCGCTGAAGCTTTCTTT	CASSPRGDASAEAFF
TRBV6-5	.	TRBJ1-4	.	TGTGCCAGCACCCGGACGGGGTGGAGTGAAAAACTGTTTTTT	CASTRTGWSEKLFF
TRBV24-1	.	TRBJ2-1	.	TGTGCCACCAGTGATTTGGTAAGCGATGAGCAGTTCTTC	CATSDLVSDEQFF
TRBV7-9	.	TRBJ2-1	.	TGTGCCAGCAGCCAGGAGGTCCCTGGGCAGTTCTTC	CASSQEVPGQFF
TRBV5-1	.	TRBJ1-1	TRBD1	TGCGCCAGCAGCCCGGGACAGGAGAACACTGAAGCTTTCTTT	CASSPGQENTEAFF
TRBV5-1	.	TRBJ2-3	.	TGCGCCAGCAGCACCAATGGTCTATCTCGCACAGATACGCAGTATTTT	CASSTNGLSRTDTQYF
TRBV2	.	TRBJ2-3	.	TGTGCCAGCAGGCAAAGACAGTATAGCACAGATACGCAGTATTTT	CASRQRQYSTDTQYF
TRBV30	once	TRBJ1-6	.	TGTGCCTTCAGAGGACAGTCCTATAATTCACCCCTCCACTTT	CAFRGQSYNSPLHF
TRBV7-6	.	TRBJ2-7	.	TGTGCCAGCAGCCCTTCAGCGACCAGCTTCTCCTACGAGCAGTACTTC	CASSPSATSFSYEQYF
TRBV6-5	.	TRBJ2-1	.	TGTGCCGTCGGCGACTACCCGAGCTCCTACAATGAGCAGTTCTTC	CAVGDYPSSYNEQFF
TRBV3-1/TRBV3-2	.	TRBJ1-3	.	TGTGCCAGCAGCCCAGACGAACGGAGGCCTGGAAACACCATATATTTT	CASSPDERRPGNTIYF
TRBV6-1	.	TRBJ1-1	.	TGTGCCAGCAGTGATATTGCCCGGGTAGGCACTGAAGCTTTCTTT	CASSDIARVGTEAFF
TRBV7-9	.	TRBJ1-5	.	TGTGCCAGCAGCTTAGGGGGCGGTCAGCCCCAGCATTTT	CASSLGGGQPQHF